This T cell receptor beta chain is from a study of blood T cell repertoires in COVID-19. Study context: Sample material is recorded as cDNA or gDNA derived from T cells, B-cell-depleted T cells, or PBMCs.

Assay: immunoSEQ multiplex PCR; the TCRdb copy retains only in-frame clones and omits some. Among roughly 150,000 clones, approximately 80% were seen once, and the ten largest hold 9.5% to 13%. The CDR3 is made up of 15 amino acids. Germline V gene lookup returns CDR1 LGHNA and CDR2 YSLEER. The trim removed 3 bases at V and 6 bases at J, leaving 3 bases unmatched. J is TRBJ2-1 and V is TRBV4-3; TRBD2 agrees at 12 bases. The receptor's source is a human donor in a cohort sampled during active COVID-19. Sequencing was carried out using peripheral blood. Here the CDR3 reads CASSQTSGSSNEQFF. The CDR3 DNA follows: TGCGCCAGCAGCCAGACTAGCGGGAGTAGCAATGAGCAGTTCTTC.